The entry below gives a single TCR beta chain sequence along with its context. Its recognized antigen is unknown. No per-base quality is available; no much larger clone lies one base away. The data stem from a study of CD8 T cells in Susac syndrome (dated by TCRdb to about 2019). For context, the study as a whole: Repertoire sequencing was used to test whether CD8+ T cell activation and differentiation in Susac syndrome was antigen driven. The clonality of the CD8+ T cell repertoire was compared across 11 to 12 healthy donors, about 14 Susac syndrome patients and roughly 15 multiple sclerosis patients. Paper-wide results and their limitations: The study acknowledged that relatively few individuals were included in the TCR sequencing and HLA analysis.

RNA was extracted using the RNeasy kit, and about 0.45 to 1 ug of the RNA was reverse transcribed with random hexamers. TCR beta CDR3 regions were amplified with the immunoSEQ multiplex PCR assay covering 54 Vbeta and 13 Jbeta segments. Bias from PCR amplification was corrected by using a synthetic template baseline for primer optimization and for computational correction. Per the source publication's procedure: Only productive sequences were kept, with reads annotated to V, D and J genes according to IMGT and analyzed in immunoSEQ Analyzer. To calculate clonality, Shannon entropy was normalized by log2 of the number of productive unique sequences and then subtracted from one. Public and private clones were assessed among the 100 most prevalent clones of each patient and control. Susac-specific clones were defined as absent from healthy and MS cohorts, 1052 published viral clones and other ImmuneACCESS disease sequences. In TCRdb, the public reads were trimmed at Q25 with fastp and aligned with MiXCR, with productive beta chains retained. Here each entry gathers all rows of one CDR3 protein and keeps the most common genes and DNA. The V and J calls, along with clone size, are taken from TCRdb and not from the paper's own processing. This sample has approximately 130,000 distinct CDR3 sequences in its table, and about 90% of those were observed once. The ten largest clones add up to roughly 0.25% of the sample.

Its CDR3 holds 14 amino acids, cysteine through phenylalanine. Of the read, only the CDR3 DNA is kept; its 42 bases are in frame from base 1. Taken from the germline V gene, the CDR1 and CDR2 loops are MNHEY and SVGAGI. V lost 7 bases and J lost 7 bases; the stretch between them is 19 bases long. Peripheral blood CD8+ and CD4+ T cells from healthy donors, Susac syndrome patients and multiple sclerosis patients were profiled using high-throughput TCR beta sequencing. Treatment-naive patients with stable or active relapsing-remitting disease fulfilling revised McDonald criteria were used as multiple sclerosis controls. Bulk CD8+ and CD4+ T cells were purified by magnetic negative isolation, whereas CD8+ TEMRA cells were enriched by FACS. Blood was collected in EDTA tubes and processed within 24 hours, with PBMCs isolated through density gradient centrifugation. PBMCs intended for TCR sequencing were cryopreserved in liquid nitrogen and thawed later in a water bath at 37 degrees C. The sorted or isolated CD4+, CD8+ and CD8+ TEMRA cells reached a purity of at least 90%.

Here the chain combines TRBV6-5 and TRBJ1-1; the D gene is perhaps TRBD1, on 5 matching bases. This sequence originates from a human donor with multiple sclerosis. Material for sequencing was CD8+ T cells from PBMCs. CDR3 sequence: CASITLMGQGEAFF. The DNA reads TGTGCCAGCATCACCCTAATGGGGCAGGGTGAAGCTTTCTTT.